The T cell receptor (beta chain) under discussion was sequenced for a study of metastatic and nonmetastatic thyroid tumors. Turning to the study itself: Blood and tumor or nodule tissue repertoires from malignant and benign thyroid patients were compared. General study points: Patients with malignant thyroid tumors reportedly had significantly higher TCR beta diversity than those with benign nodules, in blood and tumor.

Concerning this clone itself: Antigen unknown.

V shed 6 bases and J shed 7 bases, with 19 bases lying between them. The CDR3 sequence is 16 residues long. CDR1 is MNHNS and CDR2 is SASEGT in the germline V gene. Authors' processing steps: Researchers built a distant-metastasis classifier for papillary thyroid cancer that drew on CDR3 differences across clinicopathological groups. TCRdb re-called the PCR reads through MiXCR. The V and J calls and clone size are TCRdb's, not the authors'. The table records around 52,000 clones, 30% of them present only once. Before thyroid surgery, none of the patients had received any treatment. The sample taken for sequencing was blood. This clonotype originated in a female donor with papillary thyroid cancer or a benign thyroid nodule (not recorded which). Some clones in this sample may be carry-over from other donors' samples. The chain links TRBV6-1 to TRBJ1-6, with D perhaps matching TRBD1 (5 bases). In DNA form, the CDR3 reads TGTGCCAGCAGCCCCCCGCAGGGAGCAAGAAATTCACCCCTCCACTTT. It encodes CASSPPQGARNSPLHF.